This T cell receptor (beta chain) came from a study of CXCR3-negative and CXCR3-positive naive CD8 T cells. cDNA libraries for TRB were generated by 5' RACE incorporating UMI labels. TCRdb re-called the 5' RACE reads and shows each CDR3 protein once, DNA omitted. This listing includes some 130,000 distinct CDR3 sequences. For this clonotype: Its cognate antigen is unknown.

Study-wide findings and caveats: CXCR3 levels fell partly with cryopreservation; most assays relied on fresh PBMCs. When CXCR3-positive naive cells were set against CXCR3-negative naive cells, the former had more hydrophobic TRB CDR3s. Comparably high diversity marked both naive subsets, whereas memory CD8+ cells had much lower diversity.

The germline gives CDR1 SEHNR, CDR2 FQNEAQ (reference sequence). The CDR3 covers 15 residues. A CD45RO-CCR7+CD27+CD95- profile was what naive CD8+ T cells displayed. The sequencing sample was made of naive CXCR3+ CD8+ T cells from blood. Described subset: CD45RO-CCR7+CD27+CD95- naive CD8+ T cells expressing CXCR3 (TNR3+). This receptor was taken from a human donor in good health. Some clones in this sample may be carry-over from other donors' samples. The chain joins TRBV7-9 to TRBJ1-1; TCRdb's D call of TRBD1 is untestable without DNA. The CDR3 region is CASSSVVPGGVPAFF.